The 28 T cell receptor beta chains reported below all come from one sample, sequenced in a study of cytotoxic CD8 clonotypes in ibrutinib-treated CLL. Clones were sequenced by immunoSEQ multiplex PCR, and TCRdb holds only the in-frame ones, with some missing. This sample has roughly 250,000 clones, with about three quarters found just once. The sample consisted of PBMCs, taken after 24 months of ibrutinib treatment. The receptors were sampled from a human donor with chronic lymphocytic leukemia.

The chain uses TRBV15 and TRBJ1-1; TRBD1 is a possible D gene (5 bases). Germline-derived CDR1 and CDR2 are LNHNV and YYDKDF (reference sequence). V was cut by 8 bases and J by 4 bases, with 17 bases left in between. The CDR3 contains 14 residues. The CDR3 nucleotides read TGTGCCACCGTGAATTTATCAGGGTTCACTGAAGCTTTCTTT. Protein sequence: CATVNLSGFTEAFF.

J is TRBJ1-2 and V is TRBV28; no reliable D call. The V end lost 6 bases, the J end lost 0 bases, and 8 bases lay between the germline ends. Germline-derived CDR1 and CDR2 are MDHEN and SYDVKM. The CDR3 is made up of 13 amino acids. CDR3 DNA sequence: TGTGCCAGCAGGGTGAATCCTAACTATGGCTACACCTTC. Protein product: CASRVNPNYGYTF.

This clone has more than one count but fewer than ten. The V call is TRBV10-3, the J call TRBJ2-1, with TRBD2 as a possible D gene (6 bases). Trimming pared 11 bases from V and 6 bases from J, leaving 14 bases between. The germline V gene encodes CDR1 ENHRY and CDR2 SYGVKD. CDR3 length equals 12 residues. The CDR3: CASEDYPNEQFF. In nucleotides, the CDR3 is TGTGCCTCCGAGGACTACCCCAATGAGCAGTTCTTC.

The chain links TRBV18 to TRBJ2-7; 9 nucleotides match TRBD1. Germline V gene sequence: CDR1 KGHSH, CDR2 LQKENI. This CDR3 is built from 13 residues. The V and J ends lost 3 bases and 7 bases, in that order; junction bases with no gene match: 4. The DNA for the CDR3 is TGTGCCAGCTCACCCGGACAGGGGCAGGAGCAGTACTTC. It encodes CASSPGQGQEQYF.

The rearrangement uses TRBV27 and TRBJ1-5, with 10 bases that match TRBD1. J was trimmed by 2 bases and V by 5 bases; bases with no gene match: 12. CDR1 is MNHEY, CDR2 SMNVEV, per germline (reference sequence). This CDR3 region has 18 residues. The CDR3 sequence is CASSPSGTGAIGNQPQHF. The CDR3 DNA reads TGTGCCAGCAGTCCCTCCGGGACAGGGGCCATCGGCAATCAGCCCCAGCATTTT.

This clone has just a few counts. The V call is TRBV29-1, the J call TRBJ1-1, with D perhaps matching TRBD1 (5 bases). Per the germline V gene, CDR1 is SQVTM and CDR2 is ANQGSEA. This CDR3 is 14 amino acids long. The germline V and J ends were trimmed by 0 bases and 6 bases, with 14 bases remaining between them. The CDR3 protein is CSVEDRGTGSEAFF. The CDR3 DNA follows: TGCAGCGTTGAAGATCGGGGGACGGGTTCTGAAGCTTTCTTT. The full variable domain, completed using reference TRBV29-1 and TRBJ1-1, is SAVISQKPSRDICQRGTSLTIQCQVDSQVTMMFWYRQQPGQSLTLIATANQGSEATYESGFVIDKFPISRPNLTFSTLTVSNMSPEDSSIYLCSVEDRGTGSEAFFGQGTRLTVV.

CDR3 in DNA: TGTGCCAGCGATTATGGGAGGGGCTCCTACAATGAGCAGTTCTTC. Amino acids: CASDYGRGSYNEQFF. The chain carries TRBV9 and TRBJ2-1; TRBD2 agrees at 7 bases. With 7 bases clipped from V and 0 bases from J, the junction kept 7 bases outside the gene matches. Looked up from germline, CDR1 is SGDLS and CDR2 is YYNGEE. CDR3 length: 15 residues.

The V and J genes are TRBV25-1 and TRBJ2-5; D is ambiguous. The CDR3 is made up of 12 amino acids. CDR1 and CDR2 (germline): MGHDK, SYGVNS. V was cut by 0 bases and J by 9 bases, with 8 bases left in between. The CDR3 here is CASSEYLKAQYF. CDR3 in DNA: TGTGCCAGCAGTGAATATCTGAAGGCCCAGTACTTC.

The chain links TRBV28 to TRBJ2-1, with D possibly TRBD2 on 5 matching bases. The CDR3 runs 14 residues. Germline V gene lookup returns CDR1 MDHEN and CDR2 SYDVKM. V lost 8 bases, J lost 14 bases, and 25 bases lay in between. The CDR3: CASHMAGHGFDEFF. Here the CDR3 DNA reads TGTGCCAGCCATATGGCGGGTCATGGGTTCGATGAGTTCTTC.

The J gene is TRBJ1-1, the V gene TRBV6-6, with D uncertain. V was clipped by 5 bases and J by 7 bases, with 8 bases between them. Germline lookup yields CDR1 MNHNY and CDR2 SVGAGI (reference sequence). There are 11 residues in the CDR3. The CDR3 coding sequence is TGTGCCAGCAGTCGCTCAGATGAAGCTTTCTTT. Protein: CASSRSDEAFF.

The chain employs TRBV6-6 and TRBJ2-5; 12 bases agree with TRBD2. The germline gives CDR1 MNHNY, CDR2 SVGAGI (reference sequence). With 8 bases clipped from V and 2 bases from J, the junction kept 9 bases outside the gene matches. CDR3 length: 16 residues. This CDR3 reads CASATSGSISQETQYF. Written as DNA, the CDR3 is TGTGCCAGCGCGACTAGCGGGAGCATTAGTCAAGAGACCCAGTACTTC.

Remarks on this clone: The sample contains more than one DNA sequence encoding this CDR3. The genes are TRBV6-6 and TRBJ1-5; D gene unclear. The CDR3 spans 12 residues. Trimming took off 3 bases at V and 6 bases at J, with 6 bases between the two ends. Per the germline V gene, CDR1 is MNHNY and CDR2 is SVGAGI (reference sequence). CDR3 amino acids: CASSYSGQPQHF. The CDR3 coding sequence is TGTGCCAGCAGTTATAGCGGTCAGCCCCAGCATTTT.

V usage is TRBV6-5 and J usage is TRBJ1-3; D is perhaps TRBD1 (5 bases). Per germline, CDR1 MNHEY and CDR2 SVGAGI. V dropped 5 bases and J dropped 3 bases, with 8 bases sitting between them. The CDR3 covers 13 residues. The CDR3 bases are TGTGCCAGCAGTCGGGGGGGTGGAAACACCATATATTTT. This encodes CASSRGGGNTIYF.

A few counts support this clone. CDR3 region: CASSYSLGGNEQFF. CDR3 coding DNA: TGTGCCAGCAGTTACTCTCTCGGGGGCAATGAGCAGTTCTTC. V and J are TRBV6-5 and TRBJ2-1; D might be TRBD2 (6 bases). Germline lookup yields CDR1 MNHEY and CDR2 SVGAGI. The CDR3 runs to 14 residues. Deletions cut 0 bases from V and 6 bases from J, with 9 bases between.

The chain carries TRBV6-5 and TRBJ2-5; the match to TRBD1 covers 7 bases. Germline CDR1 MNHEY, CDR2 SVGAGI. The CDR3 extends over 14 amino acids. V dropped 6 bases and J dropped 4; count of bases not matched to a gene: 8. The CDR3 DNA reads as TGTGCCAGCAGATTTACAGGGGCAGGAGAGACCCAGTACTTC. This sequence encodes CASRFTGAGETQYF.

J is TRBJ1-4 and V is TRBV30, with D uncertain. The germline CDR1 and CDR2 sequences are GTSNPN and SVGIG (reference sequence). V was trimmed by 6 bases and J by 7 bases, leaving 18 bases between them. The CDR3 is 14 amino acids. CDR3 coding DNA: TGTGCCTGCCAGGCCCAGGTTCGGATTGAAAAACTGTTTTTT. This codes for CACQAQVRIEKLFF.

The V and J genes are TRBV7-9 and TRBJ2-4, with D perhaps TRBD1 or TRBD2 (5 bases each). The germline V gene has CDR1 SEHNR and CDR2 FQNEAQ (reference sequence). The CDR3 spans 14 residues. V was shortened by 6 bases and J by 0 bases, with 9 bases between the two germline ends. The CDR3 bases are TGTGCCAGCAGTGGGACGGTAGCCAAAAACATTCAGTACTTC. This encodes CASSGTVAKNIQYF.

The chain couples TRBV4-2 to TRBJ2-7, with a possible D match to TRBD1 (6 bases). The V end was cut by 0 bases, the J end by 1 base, with 10 bases between. This CDR3 has 15 amino acids. Germline V gene sequence: CDR1 LGHNA, CDR2 YNFKEQ. This chain's CDR3 is CASSQERTVSYEQYF. CDR3 DNA: TGTGCCAGCAGCCAAGAGCGGACAGTTTCCTACGAGCAGTACTTC.

This clone was found a few times. This chain uses TRBV27 with TRBJ2-7; a weak D match, TRBD1 (6 bases). The germline V gene has CDR1 MNHEY and CDR2 SMNVEV (reference sequence). Deletions cut 7 bases from V and 10 bases from J, with 14 bases between. The CDR3 spans 11 residues. The CDR3 DNA is TGTGCCAGCATATCAGGGGTAGAACAGTACTTC. It specifies CASISGVEQYF.

This clone was detected only once. Relative to the germline gene, one junction end is altered; a read error may explain this. The CDR3, as DNA: TGTGCCAGCAGCGCTAACTTCGACAGGAACGCTGAAGCTTTCTTT. Encoded protein: CASSANFDRNAEAFF. The J gene is TRBJ1-1, the V gene TRBV9; D may be TRBD1 (6 bases). Germline V gene lookup returns CDR1 SGDLS and CDR2 YYNGEE. This CDR3 spans 15 amino acids.

V gene TRBV27 combines with J gene TRBJ2-3; the match to TRBD2 covers 7 bases. Trimming cost V 6 bases and J 4 bases; bases outside gene matches: 13. This CDR3 spans 16 amino acids. Germline loops: CDR1 MNHEY, CDR2 SMNVEV (reference sequence). CDR3 in amino acids: CASRARDSGRSDTQYF. In nucleotides, the CDR3 is TGTGCCAGCAGAGCACGTGATAGCGGGCGCTCAGATACGCAGTATTTT.

The table lists this clone with a few counts. The J gene is TRBJ2-7, the V gene TRBV7-2, with TRBD2 matching over 14 bases. CDR1 and CDR2 from the germline V gene are SGHTA and FQGNSA. This CDR3 spans 13 amino acids. Losses at the gene ends were 8 bases for V and 4 bases for J; bases not matched to a gene: 1. The CDR3 DNA reads TGTGCCAGCCGACTAGCGGGAGGGTACGAGCAGTACTTC. As protein: CASRLAGGYEQYF.

The chain is built from TRBV7-8 and TRBJ2-7; D not resolved. The V and J ends lost 8 bases and 4 bases respectively, with 6 bases between them. The CDR3 totals 10 residues. CDR1 SGHVS and CDR2 FQNEAQ come from the germline V gene. The CDR3 DNA is TGTGCCAGCGCCTCTTACGAGCAGTACTTC. As protein: CASASYEQYF.

The V call is TRBV11-3, the J call TRBJ2-7; D ambiguous. The CDR3 consists of 14 residues. The ends were cut back, 5 bases at V and 2 bases at J, with 13 bases in the middle. Germline lookup yields CDR1 SGHNT and CDR2 YENEEA. CDR3 in amino acids: CASSAGSLAYEQYF. The CDR3 nucleotides read TGTGCCAGCAGCGCCGGTTCGTTGGCCTACGAGCAGTACTTC.

V and J are TRBV5-1 and TRBJ2-7; 8 bases match TRBD1. V lost 4 bases and J lost 1; bases outside the gene matches: 10. Germline CDR1 is SGHRS and CDR2 is YFSETQ. The CDR3 loop spans 16 amino acids. CDR3 loop: CASSVSGTGHSYEQYF. The CDR3 bases are TGCGCCAGCAGCGTCTCCGGGACAGGCCATTCCTACGAGCAGTACTTC.

V is TRBV29-1 and J is TRBJ2-1; no definite D call. Trimming took 3 bases from V and 5 from J, leaving 8 bases between them. Germline lookup yields CDR1 SQVTM and CDR2 ANQGSEA. The CDR3 is 12 residues long. The CDR3 is CSVDRRNNEQFF. The CDR3 nucleotides read TGCAGCGTTGATCGGCGGAACAATGAGCAGTTCTTC.

In its sample, this clone was seen a few times. The chain is built from TRBV6-1 and TRBJ1-3, with D unresolved. V gave up 8 bases and J gave up 0 bases, with 8 bases separating them. Germline-derived CDR1 and CDR2 are MNHNS and SASEGT. The CDR3 is 13 amino acids. CDR3 region: CASEGGSGNTIYF. The CDR3 nucleotides are TGTGCCAGCGAGGGTGGCTCTGGAAACACCATATATTTT.

This clone was counted once. V and J are TRBV9 and TRBJ1-4, with 8 positions matching TRBD1. Germline CDR1 reads SGDLS; CDR2 reads YYNGEE. The CDR3 loop spans 15 amino acids. V lost 4 bases to trimming and J lost 6 bases; unmatched junction nucleotides: 8. The CDR3 bases are TGTGCCAGCAGCACCCGGGACAGGTCCCATGAAAAACTGTTTTTT. It encodes CASSTRDRSHEKLFF.